The next 14 T cell receptor beta chains were all read from a single sample in a study of blood T cell repertoires in COVID-19 (dated by TCRdb to 2018 to 2020). The protocol used for the library was the immunoSEQ multiplex PCR assay. Held by TCRdb, this immuneACCESS table contains in-frame sequences only and omits some clones. Under half of the omission traces to an unresolved V gene where checked; the cause of the rest is unknown. Within this sample are about 160,000 clones, with around 77% of them counted one time only. The top ten constitute around 2.7% of the sample. The sequencing input was peripheral blood. These receptors were collected from an older man with acute or convalescent COVID-19.

The J gene is TRBJ2-1, the V gene TRBV2; maybe TRBD1 (5 bases). The V and J ends lost 5 bases and 8 bases respectively, with 16 bases between them. Germline CDR1 is SNHLY and CDR2 is FYNNEI. There are 14 residues in the CDR3. The chain's CDR3 is CASSFLIRVDEQFF. The CDR3 nucleotides are TGTGCCAGCAGTTTCCTTATCAGGGTGGATGAGCAGTTCTTC.

This chain uses TRBV5-8 with TRBJ2-2, with TRBD1 identical over 8 bases. The CDR3 is 15 amino acids. CDR1 and CDR2 from the germline V gene are SGHTS and YDEGEE. V shed 4 bases, J shed 2 bases, and the junction held 4 bases outside the gene matches. Here the CDR3 DNA reads TGTGCCAGCAGCCTCGGACAGGGAAACACCGGGGAGCTGTTTTTT. Translating gives CASSLGQGNTGELFF.

The rearrangement joins TRBV11-3 to TRBJ1-1, with 9 positions matching TRBD1. CDR1 and CDR2 (germline): SGHNT, YENEEA. J gave up 4 bases and V 4 bases, and 4 bases lay outside the gene matches. The CDR3 spans 14 residues. CDR3 residues: CASSSPGQGTEAFF. The CDR3 bases are TGTGCCAGCAGCTCGCCGGGACAGGGCACTGAAGCTTTCTTT.

The J gene is TRBJ2-3, the V gene TRBV2; 9 bases agree with TRBD2. Germline CDR1 is SNHLY and CDR2 is FYNNEI. Unmatched junction bases numbered 2, after V lost 9 bases and J lost 4 bases. The CDR3 contains 12 residues. The CDR3 protein is CARKREADTQYF. Written as DNA, the CDR3 is TGTGCCAGAAAGCGGGAGGCAGATACGCAGTATTTT.

The J gene is TRBJ2-7, the V gene TRBV29-1, with 9 bases matching TRBD1. Unmatched junction bases numbered 2, after V lost 6 bases and J lost 2 bases. The CDR3 runs 12 residues. CDR1 and CDR2 from the germline V gene are SQVTM and ANQGSEA. CDR3 in DNA: TGCAGCGTAGGGACAGGGCCCTACGAGCAGTACTTC. Amino acid sequence: CSVGTGPYEQYF.

This clone was counted only a few times. V is TRBV19 and J is TRBJ1-3; a possible D gene is TRBD1 (6 bases). The CDR3 extends over 13 amino acids. CDR1 LNHDA and CDR2 SQIVND come from the germline V gene (reference sequence). Trimming cost V 5 bases and J 5 bases, with 10 bases left between them. The chain's CDR3 is CASSSGERNTIYF. The CDR3 region has the DNA TGTGCCAGTAGTTCAGGGGAACGAAACACCATATATTTT.

In its sample, this clone was seen once. The genes are TRBV7-9 and TRBJ1-4; D is unresolved. The length of the CDR3 is 15 residues. Trimming took 6 bases from V and 3 from J, leaving 14 bases between them. In germline, CDR1 is SEHNR, CDR2 FQNEAQ (reference sequence). The CDR3: CASSPPVVANEKLFF. CDR3 nucleotides: TGTGCCAGCAGTCCCCCGGTGGTCGCTAATGAAAAACTGTTTTTT.

The V and J genes are TRBV5-1 and TRBJ1-2; 9 nucleotides align to TRBD1. The V gene end was trimmed by 4 bases and the J gene end by 3 bases; junction bases not matched to a gene: 10. Germline V lookup: CDR1 SGHRS, CDR2 YFSETQ. The CDR3 runs 16 residues. The CDR3 loop reads CASSGAGTGTYYGYTF. The CDR3 coding sequence is TGCGCCAGCAGCGGAGCCGGGACAGGGACCTACTATGGCTACACCTTC. Complete variable domain (other parts from reference TRBV5-1 and TRBJ1-2): KAGVTQTPRYLIKTRGQQVTLSCSPISGHRSVSWYQQTPGQGLQFLFEYFSETQRNKGNFPGRFSGRQFSNSRSEMNVSTLELGDSALYLCASSGAGTGTYYGYTFGSGTRLTVV.

CDR3 DNA: TGTGCCTGGAGTTTTGGGTTTCTTCGGACAGGGCAAAACACCGGGGAGCTGTTTTTT. Amino acid sequence: CAWSFGFLRTGQNTGELFF. This rearrangement joins TRBV30 to TRBJ2-2; 8 bases line up with TRBD1. This CDR3 has 19 amino acids. Germline V lookup: CDR1 GTSNPN, CDR2 SVGIG (reference sequence). V lost 2 bases and J lost 2; bases outside the gene matches: 16.

The rearrangement links TRBV30 to TRBJ2-7, with a possible D match to TRBD1 (5 bases). Germline values: CDR1 GTSNPN, CDR2 SVGIG (reference sequence). V gave up 7 bases and J gave up 4 bases, with 8 bases separating them. The CDR3 is made up of 10 amino acids. The chain's CDR3 is CASGNYEQYF. In DNA, the CDR3 is TGTGCCTCAGGGAATTACGAGCAGTACTTC.

V and J are TRBV3-1 (or the pseudogene TRBV3-2) and TRBJ1-4; 10 nucleotides line up with TRBD1. V trimming: 1 base; J trimming: 7 bases; junction bases outside the gene matches: 6. Germline loops: CDR1 LGHDT, CDR2 YNNKEL (reference sequence). This CDR3 spans 16 amino acids. CDR3 sequence (DNA): TGTGCCAGCAGCCAAGCTACCGGGACAGGGGCTGAAAAACTGTTTTTT. Its protein is CASSQATGTGAEKLFF.

The chain employs TRBV4-1 and TRBJ2-7; 10 bases agree with TRBD1. V trimming: 2 bases; J trimming: 5 bases; junction bases outside the gene matches: 6. In germline, CDR1 is MGHRA, CDR2 YSYEKL. This CDR3 region has 15 residues. CDR3 bases: TGCGCCAGCAGCCAAACGGGACAGGGGTCCCACGAGCAGTACTTC. Translation: CASSQTGQGSHEQYF.

The gene calls are TRBV27 and TRBJ2-2, with 10 bases fitting TRBD2. V shed 5 bases and J 3 bases; nucleotides not matched to a gene: 6. CDR1 is MNHEY and CDR2 is SMNVEV in the germline V gene (reference sequence). This CDR3 spans 16 amino acids. The CDR3 sequence: CASSPWTSGYTGELFF. The CDR3, as DNA: TGTGCCAGCAGTCCTTGGACTAGCGGTTACACCGGGGAGCTGTTTTTT.

The gene calls are TRBV25-1 and TRBJ2-1, with 11 positions matching TRBD2. The CDR3 has 16 residues. Germline V lookup: CDR1 MGHDK, CDR2 SYGVNS. After removal of 4 bases from V and 4 bases from J, the junction contained 6 bases not matched to a gene. The CDR3 spells CASSAISGRGYNEQFF. The DNA of the CDR3 is TGTGCCAGCAGTGCAATTAGCGGGAGGGGGTACAATGAGCAGTTCTTC.